This T cell receptor (beta chain) was recorded in a study of control samples from healthy donors and cancer patients. Assay: immunoSEQ multiplex PCR; the TCRdb copy retains only in-frame clones and omits some. This table holds around 130,000 clones, approximately 90% found once. The CDR3 totals 12 residues. V shed 6 bases and J shed 6 bases, with 11 bases lying between them. Germline loops: CDR1 MDHEN, CDR2 SYDVKM. The TCR comes from a man in his fifties in good health. Sequencing was done on a sample of blood. J is TRBJ1-1 and V is TRBV28; D is undetermined. The CDR3 bases are TGTGCCAGCAGGATCGATGGGCCTGAAGCTTTCTTT. Translated, it gives CASRIDGPEAFF.